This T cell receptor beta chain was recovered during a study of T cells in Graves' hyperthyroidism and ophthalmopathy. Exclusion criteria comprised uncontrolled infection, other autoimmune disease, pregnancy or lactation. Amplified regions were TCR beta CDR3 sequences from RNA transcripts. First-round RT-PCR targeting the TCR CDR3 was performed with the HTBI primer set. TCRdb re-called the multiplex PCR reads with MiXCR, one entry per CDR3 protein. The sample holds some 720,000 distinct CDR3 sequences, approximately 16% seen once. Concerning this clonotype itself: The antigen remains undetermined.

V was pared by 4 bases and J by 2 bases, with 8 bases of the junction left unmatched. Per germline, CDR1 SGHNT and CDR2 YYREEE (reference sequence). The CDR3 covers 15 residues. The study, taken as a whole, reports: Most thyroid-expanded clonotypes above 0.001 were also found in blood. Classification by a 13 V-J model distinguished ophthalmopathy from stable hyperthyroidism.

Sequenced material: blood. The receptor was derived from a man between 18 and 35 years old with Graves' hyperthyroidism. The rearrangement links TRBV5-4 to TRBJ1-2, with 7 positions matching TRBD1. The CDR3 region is CASSDQQGLNYGYTF. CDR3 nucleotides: TGTGCCAGCAGCGATCAACAGGGGTTGAACTATGGCTACACCTTC.